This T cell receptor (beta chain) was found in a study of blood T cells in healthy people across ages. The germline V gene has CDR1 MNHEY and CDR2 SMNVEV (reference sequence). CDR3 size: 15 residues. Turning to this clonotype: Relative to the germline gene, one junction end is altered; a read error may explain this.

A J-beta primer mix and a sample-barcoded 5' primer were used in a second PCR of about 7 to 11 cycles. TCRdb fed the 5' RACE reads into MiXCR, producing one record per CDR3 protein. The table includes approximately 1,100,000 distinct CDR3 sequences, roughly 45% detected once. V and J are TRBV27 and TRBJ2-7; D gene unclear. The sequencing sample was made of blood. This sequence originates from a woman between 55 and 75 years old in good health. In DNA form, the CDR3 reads TGTACCAGCAATATCGTAGCCAGCTCCTACAATGAGCAGTACTTC. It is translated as CTSNIVASSYNEQYF.